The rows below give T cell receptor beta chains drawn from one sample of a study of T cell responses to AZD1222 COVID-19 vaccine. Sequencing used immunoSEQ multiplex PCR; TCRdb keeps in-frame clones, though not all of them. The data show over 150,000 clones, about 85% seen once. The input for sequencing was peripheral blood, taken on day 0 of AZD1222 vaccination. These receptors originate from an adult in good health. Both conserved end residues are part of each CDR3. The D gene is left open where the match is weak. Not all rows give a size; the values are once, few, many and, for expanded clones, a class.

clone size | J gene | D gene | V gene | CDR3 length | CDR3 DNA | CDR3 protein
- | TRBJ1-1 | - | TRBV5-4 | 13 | TGTGCCAGCAGCTCCACAGGGACCACTGAAGCTTTCTTT | CASSSTGTTEAFF
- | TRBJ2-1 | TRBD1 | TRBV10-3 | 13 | TGTGCCATCAAAGCTCCAGGGGGCAATGAGCAGTTCTTC | CAIKAPGGNEQFF
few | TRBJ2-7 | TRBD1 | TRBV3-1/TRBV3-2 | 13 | TGTGCCAGCAGCCAAACGACAGGGCTTGGGCAGTACTTC | CASSQTTGLGQYF
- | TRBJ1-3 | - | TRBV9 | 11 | TGTGCCAGCAGCGTTGGAAACACCATATATTTT | CASSVGNTIYF
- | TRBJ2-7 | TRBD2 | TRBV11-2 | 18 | TGTGCCAGCAGCTTAGTCTCTTTTCGCGGGGGGGCGTCCTACGAGCAGTACTTC | CASSLVSFRGGASYEQYF
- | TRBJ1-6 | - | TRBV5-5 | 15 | TGTGCCAGCAGCTTGGATCGGACGTATAATTCACCCCTCCACTTT | CASSLDRTYNSPLHF
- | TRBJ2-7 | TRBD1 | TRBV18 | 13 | TGTGCCAGCTCACCAGACAGGGACAGCGAGCAGTACTTC | CASSPDRDSEQYF
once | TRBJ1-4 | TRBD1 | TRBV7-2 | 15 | TGTGCCAGCAGCCCACAGGGGGCGCGGAATGAAAAACTGTTTTTT | CASSPQGARNEKLFF
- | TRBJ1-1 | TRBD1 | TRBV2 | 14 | TGTGCCAGCAGTGAGGGCAGGGGGGGCACTGAAGCTTTCTTT | CASSEGRGGTEAFF
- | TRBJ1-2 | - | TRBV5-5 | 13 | TGTGCCAGCAGCGTAGACACCCCCTATGGCTACACCTTC | CASSVDTPYGYTF
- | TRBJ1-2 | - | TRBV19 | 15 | TGTGCCAGTAGTATAGATCGGGCGCGCGGTATAGGCTACACCTTC | CASSIDRARGIGYTF
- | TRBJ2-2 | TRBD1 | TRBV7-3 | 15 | TGTGCCAGCAGCCACGGACAGGGCGGCACCGGGGAGCTGTTTTTT | CASSHGQGGTGELFF
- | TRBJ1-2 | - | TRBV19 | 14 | TGTGCCAGTAGGGAAGACAGAGCTAACTATGGCTACACCTTC | CASREDRANYGYTF
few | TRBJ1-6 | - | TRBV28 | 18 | TGTGCCAGCAGTCAAGCTGTGGGCCTCGGGTCTTGGGATTCACCCCTCCACTTT | CASSQAVGLGSWDSPLHF
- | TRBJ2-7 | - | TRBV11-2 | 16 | TGTGCCAGCAGCTCCCGAGGTGGATTGGTAAACTACGAGCAGTACTTC | CASSSRGGLVNYEQYF
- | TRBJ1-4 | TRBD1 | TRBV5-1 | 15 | TGCGCCAGCAGCTTGGAGGGGGCGGGCGGTCAAAAACTGTTTTTT | CASSLEGAGGQKLFF
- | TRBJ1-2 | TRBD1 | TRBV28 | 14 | TGTGCCAGCAGTCCGGACAGGGCTGACTATGGCTACACCTTC | CASSPDRADYGYTF
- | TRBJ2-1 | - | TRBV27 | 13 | TGTGCCAGCAGTTTAAGTTCCTACAATGAGCAGTTCTTC | CASSLSSYNEQFF
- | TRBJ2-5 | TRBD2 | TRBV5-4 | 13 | TGTGCGTCCAGGCTAGCGGGGTCCGAGACCCAGTACTTC | CASRLAGSETQYF
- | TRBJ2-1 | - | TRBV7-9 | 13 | TGTGCCAGCAGCTCCCAGGACAGGAGGGGCGAGTTCTTC | CASSSQDRRGEFF
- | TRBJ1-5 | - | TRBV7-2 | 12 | TGTGCCAGCAGCTTAAGCAATCAGCCCCAGCATTTT | CASSLSNQPQHF
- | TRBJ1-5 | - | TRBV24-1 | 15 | TGTGCCACCAACAGGGACACCTATAGCAATCAGCCCCAGCATTTT | CATNRDTYSNQPQHF
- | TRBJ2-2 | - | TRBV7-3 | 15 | TGTGCCAGCAGCCCTGTTCTTTTCGGGACCGGGGAGCTGTTTTTT | CASSPVLFGTGELFF
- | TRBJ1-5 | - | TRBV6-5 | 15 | TGTGCCAGCAGGCCCGAAGGCCAGGGGAGTCAGCCCCAGCATTTT | CASRPEGQGSQPQHF
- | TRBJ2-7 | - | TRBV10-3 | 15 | TGTGCCATCAGTGAGAGGCAGGGGGGCTCCTACGAGCAGTACTTC | CAISERQGGSYEQYF
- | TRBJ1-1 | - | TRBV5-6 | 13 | TGTGCCAGCAGCTCCAGGGGTTACACTGAAGCTTTCTTT | CASSSRGYTEAFF
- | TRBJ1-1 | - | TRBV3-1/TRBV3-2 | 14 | TGTGCCAGCAGCCAGGGGGGTGATAGCACTGAAGCTTTCTTT | CASSQGGDSTEAFF
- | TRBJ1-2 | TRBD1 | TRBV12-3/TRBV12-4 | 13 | TGTGCCAGCAGCTTAGACAGGGACTATGGCTACACCTTC | CASSLDRDYGYTF
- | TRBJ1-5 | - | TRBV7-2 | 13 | TGTGCCAGCAGCCCTTTCCCAAATCAGCCCCAGCATTTT | CASSPFPNQPQHF
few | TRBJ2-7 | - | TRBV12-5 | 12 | TGTGCTAGTGGACACAACAGGGACGAGCAGTACTTC | CASGHNRDEQYF
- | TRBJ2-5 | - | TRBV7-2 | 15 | TGTGCCAGCAGCCCTCAAACAGGGGGAGGGGAGACCCAGTACTTC | CASSPQTGGGETQYF
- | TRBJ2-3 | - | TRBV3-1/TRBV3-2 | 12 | TGTGCCAGCAGCCAGTTCACAGATACGCAGTATTTT | CASSQFTDTQYF
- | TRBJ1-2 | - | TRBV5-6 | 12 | TGTGCCAGCAGCTTGGGGGACTATGGCTACACCTTC | CASSLGDYGYTF